This TCR beta chain appears in the sequencing data of a study of beta chain features in type 1 diabetes (dated 2018 in TCRdb). The study in broad terms: Mean age, gender distribution, total cell number and subset yield did not differ between patients and healthy donors. A total of 107,917,701 sorted cells were examined across all samples, and a strong correlation was observed between cell number per subset and RNA yield. The study compared TCRB repertoires of sorted circulating CD4+ T cell subsets between recently diagnosed type 1 diabetes patients and matched healthy donors. Regulatory and stem cell-like memory subsets were obtained from only 8 patients and roughly 8 healthy donors, while naive and central memory subsets were obtained from all 30 or so donors. Results and caveats for the whole study, not just this receptor: Shorter templates might have been favored by PCR, but patient and control samples were amplified and corrected together, so both groups would have been affected equally by any skew. Fewer insertions and more nucleotide deletions at VDJ recombination sites were observed in patients with type 1 diabetes, implying thymic rearrangement abnormalities. Because small numbers of individuals were included in the HLA sub-analyses, any influence of HLA type on TCRB rearrangement was left unresolved. Naive, central memory and regulatory TCRB repertoires appeared to be more similar among patients than among healthy donors. A moderate but significant shortening of TCRB CDR3 length was observed in type 1 diabetes patients in all four CD4+ subsets. Because cDNA was sequenced instead of genomic DNA, activated cells with high expression could be over-represented, although the groups did not differ in activation or CD3 levels.

The entire isolated RNA was reverse transcribed using the High Capacity cDNA Reverse Transcription Kit, and thus expressed TCRB transcripts were sequenced. Naive, central memory and regulatory T cell samples underwent deep immunoSEQ sequencing, averaging roughly 3.3 million total reads per sample. After sorted cells were lysed in RLT buffer, RNA was extracted with DNase-treated RNeasy Micro or Mini kits, with the choice depending on cell number. To prevent cross-contamination, each cell subset was processed individually, whereas patient and healthy donor samples were processed jointly. The immunoSEQ multiplex PCR was used to amplify TCRB sequences from cDNA, yielding 87-bp fragments that span the CDR3 region. The amplicons were sequenced using the Illumina HiSeq platform. Per the original workflow: PCR bias was corrected computationally using synthetic template baselines, and reads within Hamming distance 2 were collapsed, with unmergeable singletons discarded. By aligning reads against IMGT, V, D and J genes, CDR3 length, and insertions or deletions at six rearrangement sites were assigned. Within each subset, clonotype counts were normalized to the number of sorted cells before true diversity and Gini coefficients were calculated with the tcR R package. The overlap coefficient, calculated on TCRB nucleotide sequences, was used to quantify repertoire sharing. Drawn from immuneACCESS, this table holds only the in-frame rearrangements with V and J called that TCRdb kept. Clones are partly lost; checked studies trace under half to an unresolved V gene and leave the rest unexplained. V and J calls plus clone size are reproduced from that table; the DNA served to infer D and trimming. The sample records about 340,000 clones, roughly 8% of which are singletons. The ten largest clones add up to less than 0.45% of the sample.

From each donor, a single peripheral blood sample of 100 to 150 mL on average was drawn into heparinised tubes. A BD FACSAria II and a panel including CD45RO, CCR7, CD25, CD127, CD95 and CD27 were used to sort naive, central memory, regulatory and stem cell-like memory CD4+ T cells. Every sorted population had a purity above 95%. PBMCs were isolated immediately by Lymphoprep density gradient centrifugation and stained directly without culture. Samples were stained and sorted in pairs, with one healthy donor and one patient per experiment, so that batch effects were minimized. Taken from cysteine to phenylalanine, the CDR3 has 18 residues. Only the CDR3 portion is preserved as DNA: 54 bases, with reading frame beginning at the first base. The germline V gene provides CDR1 MDHEN and CDR2 SYDVKM. Trimming accounts for 5 bases at V and 0 bases at J, while the number of junction bases matched to no gene is 12.

This clone was counted a few times. What this receptor recognizes is not known. No much larger clone exists at a distance of one base, and base qualities are not known. This TCR came from a woman between 18 and 29 years old in good health. Here the chain combines TRBV28 and TRBJ1-5; 8 of the junction bases match TRBD1. Sequencing was carried out using central memory CD4+ T cells from blood. The DNA sequence is TGTGCCAGCAGTCCCGGGACAGGAAGAGCTCATAGCAATCAGCCCCAGCATTTT. This codes for CASSPGTGRAHSNQPQHF.